These 23 T cell receptor beta chains came from one sample sequenced in a study of graft-versus-host responses after intestinal transplantation. Only in-frame clones appear in the TCRdb table, and some are missing; sequencing was by immunoSEQ multiplex PCR. Here the sample spans about 54,000 clones, under 95% being singletons. The sequenced sample was PBMCs, obtained about 93 weeks after intestinal transplant. All receptors come from a human patient who received an intestinal transplant, so some T cells may come from the graft donor.

This clone occurred once. The rearrangement joins TRBV6-5 to TRBJ1-1; tentative D call: TRBD1 (5 bases). Germline CDR1 is MNHEY and CDR2 is SVGAGI. V gave up 10 bases and J gave up 7 bases, with 16 bases separating them. This CDR3 region has 12 residues. This chain's CDR3 is CAIQGSGDEAFF. Here the CDR3 DNA reads TGTGCCATCCAGGGTTCTGGGGATGAAGCTTTCTTT.

V gene TRBV15 combines with J gene TRBJ1-1; perhaps TRBD1 as D (6 bases). The germline gives CDR1 LNHNV, CDR2 YYDKDF (reference sequence). The CDR3 is made up of 13 amino acids. The V end was cut by 5 bases, the J end by 1 base, with 8 bases between. The CDR3 DNA sequence: TGTGCCACCAGCTGGGGACAGAACACTGAAGCTTTCTTT. Its translation is CATSWGQNTEAFF.

This rearrangement joins TRBV9 to TRBJ1-2, with D maybe TRBD1 (5 bases). V lost 0 bases to trimming and J lost 3 bases, with 9 bases between them. This CDR3 contains 14 residues. CDR1 SGDLS and CDR2 YYNGEE come from the germline V gene. The CDR3, as DNA: TGTGCCAGCAGCGTAGTAGTAGGGGACTATGGCTACACCTTC. It specifies CASSVVVGDYGYTF. Full variable domain (outside the CDR3, taken from reference TRBV9 and TRBJ1-2): DSGVTQTPKHLITATGQRVTLRCSPRSGDLSVYWYQQSLDQGLQFLIQYYNGEERAKGNILERFSAQQFPDLHSELNLSSLELGDSALYFCASSVVVGDYGYTFGSGTRLTVV.

The CDR3 is CASRYLSGRAVEQYF. CDR3 in DNA: TGTGCCAGCAGATATCTTAGCGGGAGGGCGGTCGAGCAGTACTTC. This chain joins TRBV6-5 and TRBJ2-7; 11 bases are shared with TRBD2. The CDR3 has 15 amino acids. J was trimmed by 6 bases and V by 6 bases; bases with no gene match: 10. Germline V lookup: CDR1 MNHEY, CDR2 SVGAGI.

The V call is TRBV19, the J call TRBJ1-1; D perhaps matches TRBD1 (5 bases). Trimming took off 5 bases at V and 7 bases at J, with 11 bases between the two ends. Germline V gene sequence: CDR1 LNHDA, CDR2 SQIVND (reference sequence). This CDR3 has 12 amino acids. The CDR3 reads CASSRDAVEAFF. The CDR3, as DNA: TGTGCCAGTAGTCGGGACGCCGTTGAAGCTTTCTTT.

This chain links TRBV18 with TRBJ1-4; TRBD1 matches 7 bases. The V gene's germline CDR1 is KGHSH and CDR2 LQKENI. V lost 3 bases, J lost 5 bases, and 9 bases stayed unmatched. The CDR3 runs to 16 residues. CDR3 loop: CASSPFLGQRNEKLFF. The CDR3 DNA follows: TGTGCCAGCTCACCGTTTTTGGGACAGAGGAATGAAAAACTGTTTTTT.

The V gene is TRBV15, the J gene TRBJ1-1; D gene uncertain. In germline, CDR1 is LNHNV, CDR2 YYDKDF (reference sequence). The V and J ends lost 6 bases and 0 bases respectively, with 11 bases between them. The length of the CDR3 is 14 residues. This CDR3 is CATRTTLLNTEAFF. As DNA, the CDR3 is TGTGCCACCAGAACGACCCTTTTGAACACTGAAGCTTTCTTT.

Regarding this clone: Other DNA sequences from this sample encode an identical CDR3 as well. The gene calls are TRBV7-6 and TRBJ2-3, with D possibly being TRBD2 (7 bases). Deletions cut 5 bases from V and 4 bases from J, with 16 bases between. Germline CDR1 reads SGHVS; CDR2 reads FNYEAQ. The CDR3 spans 15 residues. The CDR3 sequence is CASSLESGGADTQYF. The CDR3 DNA is TGTGCCAGCAGCCTAGAATCGGGGGGCGCAGATACGCAGTATTTT.

This clone was picked up one time. This chain joins TRBV29-1 and TRBJ1-1; 8 nucleotides align to TRBD1. The CDR3 consists of 15 residues. Germline V lookup: CDR1 SQVTM, CDR2 ANQGSEA. Trimming at V came to 7 bases and at J to 7 bases, leaving 17 bases not matched to a gene. This CDR3 reads CSGNDTGQERVEAFF. The CDR3 DNA sequence: TGCAGCGGCAACGATACGGGACAGGAAAGGGTTGAAGCTTTCTTT.

This chain uses TRBV5-6 with TRBJ2-7, with D perhaps matching TRBD2 (6 bases). The CDR3 runs 13 residues. The V gene lost 4 bases and the J gene lost 6 bases, with 14 bases spanning the gap. Germline V CDR1 and CDR2: SGHDT, YYEEEE. CDR3: CASSRNLGGEQYF. In DNA form, the CDR3 reads TGTGCCAGCAGCCGGAACCTCGGGGGCGAGCAGTACTTC.

The chain combines TRBV29-1 with TRBJ1-1; perhaps TRBD1 as D (5 bases). V lost 3 bases to trimming and J lost 0 bases, with 14 bases between them. CDR3 size: 15 residues. From germline, CDR1 is SQVTM and CDR2 ANQGSEA. CDR3 DNA sequence: TGCAGCGTTGATGGGGGAATTACGGTGAACACTGAAGCTTTCTTT. This gives the protein CSVDGGITVNTEAFF.

The chain recombines TRBV5-4 with TRBJ1-3; 9 nucleotides match TRBD1. There are 17 residues in the CDR3. The V gene end was trimmed by 2 bases and the J gene end by 0 bases; junction bases not matched to a gene: 6. Germline CDR1 and CDR2: SGHNT and YYREEE (reference sequence). CDR3 region: CASSLTGGPSSGNTIYF. CDR3 coding DNA: TGTGCCAGCAGCTTAACAGGGGGCCCAAGCTCTGGAAACACCATATATTTT.

The chain has TRBV19 and TRBJ1-1; D not resolved. The CDR3 covers 14 residues. The germline V gene encodes CDR1 LNHDA and CDR2 SQIVND (reference sequence). V gave up 2 bases and J gave up 0 bases, with 7 bases separating them. This CDR3 reads CASSINILNTEAFF. CDR3 DNA: TGTGCCAGTAGTATAAACATACTGAACACTGAAGCTTTCTTT. The full variable domain, in which reference TRBV19 and TRBJ1-1 provide the parts outside the CDR3, is DGGITQSPKYLFRKEGQNVTLSCEQNLNHDAMYWYRQDPGQGLRLIYYSQIVNDFQKGDIAEGYSVSREKKESFPLTVTSAQKNPTAFYLCASSINILNTEAFFGQGTRLTVV.

The chain uses TRBV28 and TRBJ2-5; the match to TRBD1 covers 8 bases. The CDR3 is 14 amino acids. V shed 2 bases, J shed 5 bases, and the junction held 4 bases outside the gene matches. Germline CDR1 MDHEN, CDR2 SYDVKM. The chain's CDR3 is CASSLPDRVETQYF. The CDR3 DNA follows: TGTGCCAGCAGTTTACCGGACAGGGTGGAGACCCAGTACTTC.

The chain combines TRBV6-1 with TRBJ2-5, with TRBD2 matching over 11 bases. After removal of 5 bases from V and 5 bases from J, the junction contained 7 bases not matched to a gene. This CDR3 region has 15 residues. Germline V lookup: CDR1 MNHNS, CDR2 SASEGT. The CDR3 loop is CASSPLLAGDETQYF. CDR3 nucleotides: TGTGCCAGCAGTCCGTTACTAGCGGGGGATGAGACCCAGTACTTC.

The rearrangement joins TRBV27 to TRBJ2-7; TRBD2 matches 8 bases. CDR3 length equals 14 residues. Per germline, CDR1 MNHEY and CDR2 SMNVEV (reference sequence). V lost 5 bases and J lost 7; bases outside the gene matches: 10. CDR3 sequence (DNA): TGTGCCAGCAGTGTCCAAAGAGCGGGAGTAGAGCAGTACTTC. Translated: CASSVQRAGVEQYF.

The rearrangement joins TRBV6-1 to TRBJ1-1; D perhaps matches TRBD1 (5 bases). The V end lost 11 bases, the J end lost 1 base, and 20 bases lay between the germline ends. The CDR3 loop spans 15 amino acids. The germline CDR1 and CDR2 sequences are MNHNS and SASEGT. CDR3 in amino acids: CAASSHITGNTEAFF. In DNA, the CDR3 is TGTGCCGCCTCCTCCCACATCACAGGGAACACTGAAGCTTTCTTT.

This clone was picked up one time. The CDR3 nucleotides are TGTGCCAGCAGACCACCCGTGGGACAGGGGTATGTTGACACTGAAGCTTTCTTT. Translating gives CASRPPVGQGYVDTEAFF. This rearrangement joins TRBV11-3 to TRBJ1-1, with TRBD1 matching over 10 bases. V trimming: 6 bases; J trimming: 3 bases; junction bases outside the gene matches: 16. Germline values: CDR1 SGHNT, CDR2 YENEEA. This CDR3 region has 18 residues.

The chain couples TRBV6-5 to TRBJ2-2, with 9 bases fitting TRBD1. CDR3 length: 15 amino acids. The V and J ends lost 5 bases and 0 bases, in that order; junction bases with no gene match: 1. CDR1 MNHEY and CDR2 SVGAGI come from the germline V gene. The CDR3: CASSRDRANTGELFF. In nucleotides, the CDR3 is TGTGCCAGCAGTAGGGACAGGGCGAACACCGGGGAGCTGTTTTTT.

The chain recombines TRBV6-5 with TRBJ2-7; D might be TRBD1 (6 bases). Trimming left V 6 bases short and J 1 base short, with 10 bases between. The germline gives CDR1 MNHEY, CDR2 SVGAGI. There are 13 residues in the CDR3. CDR3 sequence (DNA): TGTGCCAGCAGCCACAGGGATTCCTACGAGCAGTACTTC. Encoded protein: CASSHRDSYEQYF.

The rearrangement uses TRBV9 and TRBJ2-5; 7 bases are shared with TRBD1. V lost 6 bases to trimming and J lost 2 bases; unmatched junction nucleotides: 10. There are 15 residues in the CDR3. Germline lookup yields CDR1 SGDLS and CDR2 YYNGEE. The CDR3 DNA sequence: TGTGCCAGCAACCAGGGGGACAGTCGACAAGAGACCCAGTACTTC. Its translation: CASNQGDSRQETQYF. The variable domain in full, with the rest retrieved from reference TRBV9 and TRBJ2-5, is DSGVTQTPKHLITATGQRVTLRCSPRSGDLSVYWYQQSLDQGLQFLIQYYNGEERAKGNILERFSAQQFPDLHSELNLSSLELGDSALYFCASNQGDSRQETQYFGPGTRLLVL.

The chain uses TRBV9 and TRBJ2-3; 11 bases are shared with TRBD2. The CDR3 loop spans 16 amino acids. Per the germline V gene, CDR1 is SGDLS and CDR2 is YYNGEE. After removal of 3 bases from V and 0 bases from J, the junction contained 3 bases not matched to a gene. For the CDR3, the DNA is TGTGCCAGCAGCGCGACTAGCGGGGTGAGCACAGATACGCAGTATTTT. Translated: CASSATSGVSTDTQYF.

CDR3 amino acids: CASSDYVGNSPLHF. The CDR3, as DNA: TGTGCCAGCAGTGATTACGTAGGGAATTCACCCCTCCACTTT. V usage is TRBV25-1 and J usage is TRBJ1-6; D is undetermined. This CDR3 comprises 14 residues. V lost 3 bases and J 7 bases, leaving 10 bases between the germline ends. Germline-derived CDR1 and CDR2 are MGHDK and SYGVNS.